The 10 T cell receptor beta chains below were found in one sample sequenced in a study of blood T cell repertoires in COVID-19. The protocol was immunoSEQ multiplex PCR, while the TCRdb copy is restricted to in-frame clones and leaves out a portion. Here the sample spans about 180,000 clones, about 88% being singletons. The specimen was PBMCs or T cells enriched from blood (not recorded which). Source of these receptors: a woman between 18 and 29 years old who had recovered from COVID-19.

The V and J genes are TRBV5-1 and TRBJ1-1; a possible D gene is TRBD1 (6 bases). Germline V lookup: CDR1 SGHRS, CDR2 YFSETQ. Trimming removed 4 bases at V and 5 bases at J, with 15 bases between. The CDR3 has 14 residues. CDR3 sequence: CASSVTATGTEAFF. CDR3 in DNA: TGCGCCAGCAGCGTGACAGCGACAGGAACTGAAGCTTTCTTT. The full variable domain, completed using reference TRBV5-1 and TRBJ1-1, is KAGVTQTPRYLIKTRGQQVTLSCSPISGHRSVSWYQQTPGQGLQFLFEYFSETQRNKGNFPGRFSGRQFSNSRSEMNVSTLELGDSALYLCASSVTATGTEAFFGQGTRLTVV.

The chain has TRBV2 and TRBJ1-5, with 11 bases matching TRBD1. The germline V gene encodes CDR1 SNHLY and CDR2 FYNNEI. V lost 5 bases and J lost 5; bases outside the gene matches: 5. This CDR3 is 15 amino acids long. The CDR3 DNA sequence: TGTGCCAGCAGTCCCGGACAGGGGGCTTATCAGCCCCAGCATTTT. Translated: CASSPGQGAYQPQHF.

The rearrangement links TRBV29-1 to TRBJ2-1, with 12 bases matching TRBD2. This CDR3 spans 14 amino acids. Germline V gene lookup returns CDR1 SQVTM and CDR2 ANQGSEA. The V segment lost 6 bases and the J segment 7 bases; nucleotides outside the gene matches: 7. The CDR3 is CSVRLAGETNEQFF. The DNA for the CDR3 is TGCAGCGTAAGACTAGCGGGAGAGACGAATGAGCAGTTCTTC.

This clone came up once. The chain joins TRBV27 to TRBJ2-1; 7 bases line up with TRBD2. The length of the CDR3 is 14 residues. Looked up from germline, CDR1 is MNHEY and CDR2 is SMNVEV (reference sequence). V was pared by 8 bases and J by 15 bases, with 19 bases of the junction left unmatched. The CDR3 reads CASADWGGRSSRFF. DNA for the CDR3: TGTGCCAGCGCCGATTGGGGCGGGAGATCGAGTCGGTTCTTC.

The chain joins TRBV28 to TRBJ2-7; D is unclear. Germline lookup yields CDR1 MDHEN and CDR2 SYDVKM. With 3 bases removed from V and 3 bases from J, the gap between germline ends came to 15 bases. The length of the CDR3 is 15 residues. CDR3: CASSLLALSGYEQYF. The CDR3 coding sequence is TGTGCCAGCAGTTTGTTGGCCCTCTCGGGCTACGAGCAGTACTTC.

The chain recombines TRBV2 with TRBJ2-3, with a possible D match to TRBD1 (5 bases). Looked up from germline, CDR1 is SNHLY and CDR2 is FYNNEI. V dropped 8 bases and J dropped 0 bases, with 12 bases sitting between them. The CDR3 consists of 14 residues. CDR3 sequence: CASGASASTDTQYF. The CDR3 nucleotides read TGTGCCAGCGGGGCGAGCGCGAGCACAGATACGCAGTATTTT. Filled out from reference TRBV2 and TRBJ2-3, the complete variable domain reads EPEVTQTPSHQVTQMGQEVILRCVPISNHLYFYWYRQILGQKVEFLVSFYNNEISEKSEIFDDQFSVERPDGSNFTLKIRSTKLEDSAMYFCASGASASTDTQYFGPGTRLTVL.

This chain connects TRBV4-3 to TRBJ1-2; perhaps TRBD1 as D (5 bases). Germline CDR1 reads LGHNA; CDR2 reads YSLEER. Trimming shortened V by 0 bases and J by 1 base, and 21 bases separated the two germline ends. This CDR3 spans 19 amino acids. The CDR3, as DNA: TGCGCCAGCAGCCAAGATCTTTGGAGGGGCACCCCGGATAACTATGGCTACACCTTC. It is translated as CASSQDLWRGTPDNYGYTF.

The J gene is TRBJ1-3, the V gene TRBV28, with D maybe TRBD1 (6 bases). V lost 4 bases and J 4 bases, leaving 17 bases between the germline ends. The CDR3 extends over 16 amino acids. The germline V gene encodes CDR1 MDHEN and CDR2 SYDVKM. In DNA, the CDR3 is TGTGCCAGCAGTTCACCGGGGGGCAGGACGGGAAACACCATATATTTT. Amino acids: CASSSPGGRTGNTIYF.

This clone showed up many times. The chain couples TRBV2 to TRBJ1-1; 7 bases fit TRBD1. The CDR3 is 13 amino acids. With V trimmed by 6 bases and J by 8 bases, 9 bases remained unmatched. Germline V gene data show CDR1 as SNHLY and CDR2 as FYNNEI. For the CDR3, the DNA is TGTGCCAGCAGCCGTCGAGGACAGGAAGAAGCTTTCTTT. Its translation is CASSRRGQEEAFF.

The chain has TRBV3-1 (or the pseudogene TRBV3-2) and TRBJ2-7, with TRBD2 as a possible D gene (5 bases). Between the trimmed V and J ends, which lost 4 bases and 5 bases, there was a span of 24 bases. Germline V gives CDR1 LGHDT, CDR2 YNNKEL (reference sequence). The CDR3 has 17 amino acids. The CDR3 DNA reads TGTGCCAGCAGCCCCAGACTTCGGTTCCTAGCAGGCCACGAGCAGTACTTC. This encodes CASSPRLRFLAGHEQYF.